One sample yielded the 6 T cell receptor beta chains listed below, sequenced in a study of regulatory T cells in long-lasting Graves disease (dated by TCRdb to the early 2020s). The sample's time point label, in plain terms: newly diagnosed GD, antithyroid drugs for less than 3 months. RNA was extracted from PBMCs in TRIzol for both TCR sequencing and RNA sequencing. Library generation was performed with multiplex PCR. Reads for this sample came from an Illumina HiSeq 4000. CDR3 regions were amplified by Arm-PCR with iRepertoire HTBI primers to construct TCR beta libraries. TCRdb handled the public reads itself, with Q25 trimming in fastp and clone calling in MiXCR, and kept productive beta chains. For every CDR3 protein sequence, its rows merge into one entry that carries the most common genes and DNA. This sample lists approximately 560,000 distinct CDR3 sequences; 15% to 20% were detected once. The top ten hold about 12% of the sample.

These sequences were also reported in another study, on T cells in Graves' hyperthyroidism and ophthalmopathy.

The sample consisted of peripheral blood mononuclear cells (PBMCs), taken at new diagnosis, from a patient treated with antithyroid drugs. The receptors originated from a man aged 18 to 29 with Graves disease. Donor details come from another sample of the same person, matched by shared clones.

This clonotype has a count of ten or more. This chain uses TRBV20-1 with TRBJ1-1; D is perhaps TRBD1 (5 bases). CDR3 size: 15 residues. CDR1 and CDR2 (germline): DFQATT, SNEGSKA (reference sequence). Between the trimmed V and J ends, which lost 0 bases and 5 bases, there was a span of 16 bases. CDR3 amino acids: CSARDRIVGTTEAFF. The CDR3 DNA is TGCAGTGCTAGAGACAGGATAGTGGGGACTACTGAAGCTTTCTTT.

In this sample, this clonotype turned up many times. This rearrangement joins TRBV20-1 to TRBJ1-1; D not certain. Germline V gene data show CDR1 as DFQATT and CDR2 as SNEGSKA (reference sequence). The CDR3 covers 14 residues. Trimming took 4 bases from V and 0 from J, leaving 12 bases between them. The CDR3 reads CSAKTPEMNTEAFF. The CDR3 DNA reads TGCAGTGCTAAGACTCCCGAGATGAACACTGAAGCTTTCTTT.

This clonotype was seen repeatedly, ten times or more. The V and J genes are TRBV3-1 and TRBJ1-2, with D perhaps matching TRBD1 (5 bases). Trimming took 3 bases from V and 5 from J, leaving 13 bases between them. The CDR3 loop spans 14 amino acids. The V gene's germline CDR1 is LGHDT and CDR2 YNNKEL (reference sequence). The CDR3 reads CASSQGQRSYGYTF. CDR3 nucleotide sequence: TGTGCCAGCAGCCAGGGGCAGAGAAGTTATGGCTACACCTTC.

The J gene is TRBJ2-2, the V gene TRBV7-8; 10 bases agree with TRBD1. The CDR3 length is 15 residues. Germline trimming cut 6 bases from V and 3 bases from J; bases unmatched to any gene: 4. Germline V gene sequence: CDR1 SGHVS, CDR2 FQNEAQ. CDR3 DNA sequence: TGTGCCAGCAGAGTGGACAGGGGGGACACCGGGGAGCTGTTTTTT. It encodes CASRVDRGDTGELFF.

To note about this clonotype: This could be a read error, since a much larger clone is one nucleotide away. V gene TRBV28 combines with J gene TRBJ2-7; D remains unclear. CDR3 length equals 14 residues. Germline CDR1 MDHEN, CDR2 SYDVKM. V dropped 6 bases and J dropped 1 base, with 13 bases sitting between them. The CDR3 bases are TGTGCCAGCAGCCCATCTTGGAAGTCCTACGAGCAGTACTTC. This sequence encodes CASSPSWKSYEQYF.

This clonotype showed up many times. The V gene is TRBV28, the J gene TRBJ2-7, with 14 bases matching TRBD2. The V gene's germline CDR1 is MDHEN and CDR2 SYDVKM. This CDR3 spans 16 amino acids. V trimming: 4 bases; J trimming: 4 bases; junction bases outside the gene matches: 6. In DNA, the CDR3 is TGTGCCAGCAGTTCCCGGACTAGCGGGGGGTATTACGAGCAGTACTTC. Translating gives CASSSRTSGGYYEQYF.